This T cell receptor (beta chain) emerged from a study of blood T cell repertoires in COVID-19. As processed by the authors: Amplification of reference gene primers provided the estimated nucleated cell counts. Profiled with immunoSEQ multiplex PCR; TCRdb holds only in-frame clones, not every one. V, J and clone size were drawn from that table, and D and trimming were deduced from the DNA. The sample has about 200,000 clones, around 87% seen once; the top ten hold 10% to 13%. This CDR3 spans 16 amino acids. The germline V gene has CDR1 SGHKS and CDR2 YYEKEE (reference sequence). V lost 4 bases to trimming and J lost 0 bases; unmatched junction nucleotides: 2.

The chain uses TRBV5-5 and TRBJ2-3, with 13 bases that match TRBD2. The clonotype originates from a woman between 50 and 59 years old with COVID-19, enrolled during active disease. The sequenced sample was peripheral blood. CDR3 coding DNA: TGTGCCAGCAGCCAGGGACTAGCGGGGAGCACAGATACGCAGTATTTT. It yields the protein CASSQGLAGSTDTQYF.